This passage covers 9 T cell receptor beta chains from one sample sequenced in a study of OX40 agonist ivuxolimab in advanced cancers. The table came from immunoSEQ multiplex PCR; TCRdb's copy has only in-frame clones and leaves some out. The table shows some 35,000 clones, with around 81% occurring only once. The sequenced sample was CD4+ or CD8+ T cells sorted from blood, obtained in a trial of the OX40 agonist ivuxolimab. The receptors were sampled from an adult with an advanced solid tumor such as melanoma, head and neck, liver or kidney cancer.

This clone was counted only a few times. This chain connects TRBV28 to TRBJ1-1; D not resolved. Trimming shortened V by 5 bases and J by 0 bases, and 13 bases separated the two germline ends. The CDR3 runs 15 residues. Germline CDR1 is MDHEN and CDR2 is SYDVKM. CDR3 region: CASSPPPGMNTEAFF. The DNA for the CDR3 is TGTGCCAGCAGTCCGCCGCCCGGGATGAACACTGAAGCTTTCTTT.

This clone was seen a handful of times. CDR3 bases: TGTGCCACCAGATCCATGGACGAGCAGTACTTC. This sequence encodes CATRSMDEQYF. This chain uses TRBV6-1 with TRBJ2-7; D gene uncertain. The CDR3 contains 11 residues. Germline V gene data show CDR1 as MNHNS and CDR2 as SASEGT. Trimming took 10 bases from V and 5 from J, leaving 12 bases between them.

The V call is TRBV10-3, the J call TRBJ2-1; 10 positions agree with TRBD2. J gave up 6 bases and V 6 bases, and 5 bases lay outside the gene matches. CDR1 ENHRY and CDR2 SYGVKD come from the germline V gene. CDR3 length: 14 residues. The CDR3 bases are TGTGCCATCAGGGGACTAGCGAGCAGCAATGAGCAGTTCTTC. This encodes CAIRGLASSNEQFF.

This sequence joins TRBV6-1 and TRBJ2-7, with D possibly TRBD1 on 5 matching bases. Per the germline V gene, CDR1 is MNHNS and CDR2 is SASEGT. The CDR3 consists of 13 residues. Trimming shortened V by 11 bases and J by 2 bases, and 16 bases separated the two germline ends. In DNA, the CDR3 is TGTGCCCGAACAAACAGGAATACCTACGAGCAGTACTTC. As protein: CARTNRNTYEQYF.

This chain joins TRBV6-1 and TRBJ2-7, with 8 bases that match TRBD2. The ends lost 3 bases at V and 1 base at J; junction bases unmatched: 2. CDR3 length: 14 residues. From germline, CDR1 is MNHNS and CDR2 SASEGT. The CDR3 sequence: CASSEASGSYEQYF. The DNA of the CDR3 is TGTGCCAGCAGTGAGGCTAGCGGGTCCTACGAGCAGTACTTC.

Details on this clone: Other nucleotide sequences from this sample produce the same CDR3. The CDR3 DNA reads TGTGCCAGCAGTTACACCACCGGGGTTTGGGCTTTCTTT. Translating gives CASSYTTGVWAFF. The chain uses TRBV6-6 and TRBJ1-1, with D uncertain. The CDR3 runs to 13 residues. Germline CDR1 is MNHNY and CDR2 is SVGAGI (reference sequence). The V end lost 2 bases, the J end lost 11 bases, and 15 bases lay between the germline ends.

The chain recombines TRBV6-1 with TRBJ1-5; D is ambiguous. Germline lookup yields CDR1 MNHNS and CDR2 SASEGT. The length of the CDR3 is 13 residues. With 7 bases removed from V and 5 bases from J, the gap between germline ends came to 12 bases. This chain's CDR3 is CASTPDLYQPQHF. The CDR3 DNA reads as TGTGCCAGCACCCCGGACCTGTATCAGCCCCAGCATTTT.

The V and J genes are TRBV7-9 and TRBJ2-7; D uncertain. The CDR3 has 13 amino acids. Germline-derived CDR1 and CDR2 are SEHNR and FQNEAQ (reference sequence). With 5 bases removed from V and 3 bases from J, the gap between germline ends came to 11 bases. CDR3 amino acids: CASSPFEDYEQYF. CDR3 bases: TGTGCCAGCAGCCCCTTCGAGGACTACGAGCAGTACTTC.

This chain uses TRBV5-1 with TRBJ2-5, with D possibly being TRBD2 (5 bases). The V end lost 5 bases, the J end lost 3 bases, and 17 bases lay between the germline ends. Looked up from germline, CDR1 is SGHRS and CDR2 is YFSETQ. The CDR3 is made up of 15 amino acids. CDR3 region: CASRQRGRVEETQYF. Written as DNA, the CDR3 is TGCGCCAGCAGACAACGGGGAAGGGTCGAAGAGACCCAGTACTTC.